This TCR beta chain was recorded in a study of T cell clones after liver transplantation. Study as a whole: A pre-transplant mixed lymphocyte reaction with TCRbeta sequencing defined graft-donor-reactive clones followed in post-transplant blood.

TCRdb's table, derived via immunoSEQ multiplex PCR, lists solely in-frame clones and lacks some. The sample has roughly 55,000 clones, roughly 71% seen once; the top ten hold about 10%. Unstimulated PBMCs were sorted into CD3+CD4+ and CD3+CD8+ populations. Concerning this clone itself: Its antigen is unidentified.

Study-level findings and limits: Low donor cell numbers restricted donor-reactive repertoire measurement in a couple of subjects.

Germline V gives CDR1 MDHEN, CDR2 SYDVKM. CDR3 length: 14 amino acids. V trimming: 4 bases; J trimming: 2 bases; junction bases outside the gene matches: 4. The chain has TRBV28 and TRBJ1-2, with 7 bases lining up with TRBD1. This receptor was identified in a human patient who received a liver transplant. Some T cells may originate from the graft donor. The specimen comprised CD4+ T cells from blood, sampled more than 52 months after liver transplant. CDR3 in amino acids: CASSYGTANYGYTF. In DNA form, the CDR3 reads TGTGCCAGCAGTTACGGGACAGCAAACTATGGCTACACCTTC.